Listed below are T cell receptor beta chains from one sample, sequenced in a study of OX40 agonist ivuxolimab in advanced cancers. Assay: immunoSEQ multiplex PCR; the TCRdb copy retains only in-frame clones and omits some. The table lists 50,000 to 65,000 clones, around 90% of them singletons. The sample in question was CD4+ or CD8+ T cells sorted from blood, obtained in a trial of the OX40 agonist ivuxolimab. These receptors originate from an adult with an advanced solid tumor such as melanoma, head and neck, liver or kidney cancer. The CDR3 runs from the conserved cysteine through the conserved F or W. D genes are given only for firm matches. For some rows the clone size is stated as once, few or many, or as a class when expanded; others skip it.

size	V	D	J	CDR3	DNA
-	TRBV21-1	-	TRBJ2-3	CASSKEDSVDTQYF	TGTGCCAGCAGCAAAGAGGATAGCGTGGATACGCAGTATTTT
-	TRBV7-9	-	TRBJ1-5	CASSGEAPPQHF	TGTGCCAGCAGCGGGGAGGCCCCGCCCCAGCATTTT
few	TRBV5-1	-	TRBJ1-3	CASSQAGTALNTIYF	TGCGCCAGCAGCCAAGCCGGGACCGCACTTAACACCATATATTTT
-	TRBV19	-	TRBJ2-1	CASSMTELEQFF	TGTGCCAGTAGTATGACCGAGCTAGAGCAGTTCTTC
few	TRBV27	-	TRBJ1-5	CASSLQGSNQPQHF	TGTGCCAGCAGTCTACAGGGTAGCAATCAGCCCCAGCATTTT
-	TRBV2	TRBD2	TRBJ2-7	CASRGLAGQSYEQYF	TGTGCCAGCAGAGGACTAGCGGGACAGTCCTACGAGCAGTACTTC
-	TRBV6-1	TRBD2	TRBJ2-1	CASSEIGGGRHNEQFF	TGTGCCAGCAGTGAAATCGGCGGGGGGCGGCACAATGAGCAGTTCTTC
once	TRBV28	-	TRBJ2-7	CASSQGYGSYEQYF	TGTGCCAGCAGTCAGGGTTATGGCTCCTACGAGCAGTACTTC
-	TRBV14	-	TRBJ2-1	CASSQARLGPYNEQFF	TGTGCCAGCAGCCAAGCAAGACTAGGTCCCTACAATGAGCAGTTCTTC
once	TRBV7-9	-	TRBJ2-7	CASSSPGSWEQYF	TGTGCCAGCAGCTCACCCGGGAGTTGGGAGCAGTACTTC
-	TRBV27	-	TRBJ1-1	CASMALQPATEAFF	TGTGCCAGCATGGCGTTGCAGCCCGCAACTGAAGCTTTCTTT
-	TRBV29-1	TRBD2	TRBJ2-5	CSVGSSGGETQYF	TGCAGCGTTGGGTCTAGCGGGGGGGAGACCCAGTACTTC
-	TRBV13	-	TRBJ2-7	CASSVGGPYEQYF	TGTGCCAGCAGTGTCGGTGGACCCTACGAGCAGTACTTC